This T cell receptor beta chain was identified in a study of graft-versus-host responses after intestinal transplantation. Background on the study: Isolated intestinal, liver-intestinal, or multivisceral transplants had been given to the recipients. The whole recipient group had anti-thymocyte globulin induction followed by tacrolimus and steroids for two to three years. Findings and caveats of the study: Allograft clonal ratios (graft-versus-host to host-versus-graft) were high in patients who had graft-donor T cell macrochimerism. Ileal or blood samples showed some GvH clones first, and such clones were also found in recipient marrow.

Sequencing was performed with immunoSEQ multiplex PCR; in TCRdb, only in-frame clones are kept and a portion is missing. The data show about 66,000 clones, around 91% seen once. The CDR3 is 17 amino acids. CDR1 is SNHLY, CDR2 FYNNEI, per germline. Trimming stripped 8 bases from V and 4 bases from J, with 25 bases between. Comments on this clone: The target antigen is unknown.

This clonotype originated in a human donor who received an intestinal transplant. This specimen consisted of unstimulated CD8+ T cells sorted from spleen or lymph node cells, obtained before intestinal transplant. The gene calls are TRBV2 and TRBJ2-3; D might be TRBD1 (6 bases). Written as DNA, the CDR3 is TGTGCCAGCCCCCTCTCCCGCCCCGACAGGCCCCCAGATACGCAGTATTTT. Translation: CASPLSRPDRPPDTQYF. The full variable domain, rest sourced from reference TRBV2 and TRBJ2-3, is EPEVTQTPSHQVTQMGQEVILRCVPISNHLYFYWYRQILGQKVEFLVSFYNNEISEKSEIFDDQFSVERPDGSNFTLKIRSTKLEDSAMYFCASPLSRPDRPPDTQYFGPGTRLTVL.